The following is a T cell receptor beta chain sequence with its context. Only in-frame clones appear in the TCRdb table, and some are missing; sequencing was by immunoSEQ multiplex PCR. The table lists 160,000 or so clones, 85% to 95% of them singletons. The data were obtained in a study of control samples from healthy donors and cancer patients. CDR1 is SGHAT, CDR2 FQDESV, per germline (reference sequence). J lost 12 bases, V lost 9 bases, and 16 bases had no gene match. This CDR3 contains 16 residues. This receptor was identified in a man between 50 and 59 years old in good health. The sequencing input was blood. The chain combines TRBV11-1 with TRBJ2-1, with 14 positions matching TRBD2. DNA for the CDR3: TGTGCCAGTACCTTCCCGGGACTAGCGGGAGCTAGGTCGCAGTTCTTC. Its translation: CASTFPGLAGARSQFF.